Listed here are 28 T cell receptor beta chains from one sample, sequenced in a study of early T cells in non-severe SARS-CoV-2 infection (dated by TCRdb to the early 2020s). Preparation of the library involved 5' RACE. Sequencing instrument: NextSeq 500. The raw public data were reprocessed by TCRdb itself: fastp quality trimming at Q25, MiXCR clonotype calling, in-frame beta chains only. Each entry merges the rows of one CDR3 protein and shows their most common DNA and genes. For this sample the table gives over 35,000 distinct CDR3 sequences, of which roughly 6.2% were detected only once. The biggest ten clones account for about 8.3% of the sample. The input for sequencing was whole blood, taken at baseline. These receptors all stem from an adult who was a healthcare worker with PCR-confirmed SARS-CoV-2 infection or an uninfected control (not recorded which).

This clonotype showed up just a few times. The chain is built from TRBV10-3 and TRBJ2-2; D gene uncertain. The V gene's germline CDR1 is ENHRY and CDR2 SYGVKD. The CDR3 totals 15 residues. V was shortened by 3 bases and J by 4 bases, with 12 bases between the two germline ends. CDR3 DNA sequence: TGTGCCATCAGTGATATCCGTCTGCCCACCGGGGAGCTGTTTTTT. Its protein is CAISDIRLPTGELFF.

At least ten counts were recorded for this clonotype. V and J are TRBV7-9 and TRBJ2-5, with 12 bases that match TRBD2. CDR1 SEHNR and CDR2 FQNEAQ come from the germline V gene (reference sequence). Germline trimming cut 4 bases from V and 2 bases from J; bases unmatched to any gene: 2. CDR3 length: 15 amino acids. The DNA for the CDR3 is TGTGCCAGCAGCTCCGGACTAGCGGGGCAAGAGACCCAGTACTTC. This codes for CASSSGLAGQETQYF.

The V and J genes are TRBV11-2 and TRBJ2-2; the D is unclear. This CDR3 comprises 16 residues. V was clipped by 4 bases and J by 10 bases, with 22 bases between them. Germline V CDR1 and CDR2: SGHAT, FQNNGV. The CDR3 region is CASSSRSGRGSVELFF. The CDR3 DNA sequence: TGTGCCAGCAGCTCACGTTCCGGGCGCGGTTCCGTGGAGCTGTTTTTT.

Concerning this clonotype itself: A much larger clone lies a single base off, so this may be a read error. The rearrangement links TRBV7-9 to TRBJ2-7, with D perhaps assigned TRBD1 or TRBD2 (7 bases each). The CDR3 has 15 residues. Germline CDR1 and CDR2: SEHNR and FQNEAQ (reference sequence). V was pared by 2 bases and J by 5 bases, with 16 bases between. The CDR3 coding sequence is TGTGCCAGCAGCTTAATCTTGCGGGGGACAGACGAGCAGTACTTC. Amino acids: CASSLILRGTDEQYF.

This clonotype was detected ten times or more. The chain joins TRBV12-3 or TRBV12-4 to TRBJ2-1; TRBD1 is a possible D gene (7 bases). CDR3 size: 20 residues. Trimming took 3 bases from V and 0 from J, leaving 24 bases between them. Written as DNA, the CDR3 is TGTGCCAGCAGTTTCCTGCAGGGGGGAAAAATACGATCCTCCTACAATGAGCAGTTCTTC. Protein: CASSFLQGGKIRSSYNEQFF.

This clonotype was observed many times. The rearrangement links TRBV7-2 to TRBJ2-7, with unresolved D. The V end was cut by 3 bases, the J end by 0 bases, with 18 bases between. From germline, CDR1 is SGHTA and CDR2 FQGNSA. This CDR3 is 17 amino acids long. The CDR3 nucleotides are TGTGCCAGCAGCTTTAGATCGGCAGTCGAAAGCTCCTACGAGCAGTACTTC. Its protein is CASSFRSAVESSYEQYF.

This clonotype appeared a single time. The chain is built from TRBV20-1 and TRBJ2-2, with unresolved D. Deletions cut 7 bases from V and 8 bases from J, with 17 bases between. CDR1 is DFQATT and CDR2 is SNEGSKA in the germline V gene (reference sequence). CDR3 length: 13 residues. The CDR3 DNA follows: TGCAGTGTCGGACGAACAACCGGAGGGGAGCTGTTTTTT. Translating it yields CSVGRTTGGELFF.

This clonotype was recorded at least ten times. The chain carries TRBV5-4 and TRBJ2-6; D is perhaps TRBD1 (5 bases). This CDR3 is built from 18 residues. Per the germline V gene, CDR1 is SGHNT and CDR2 is YYREEE (reference sequence). The ends were cut back, 1 base at V and 0 bases at J, with 14 bases in the middle. This CDR3 is CASSLSGSRVSGANVLTF. CDR3 coding DNA: TGTGCCAGCAGCTTGTCAGGGTCACGGGTCTCTGGGGCCAACGTCCTGACTTTC.

There are many counts of this clonotype. The J gene is TRBJ1-1, the V gene TRBV5-1, with D tentatively TRBD1 (5 bases). Germline V gene sequence: CDR1 SGHRS, CDR2 YFSETQ. The ends were cut back, 0 bases at V and 1 base at J, with 7 bases in the middle. The CDR3 is 14 amino acids. CDR3 region: CASSLVGENTEAFF. DNA of the CDR3: TGCGCCAGCAGCTTGGTAGGGGAGAACACTGAAGCTTTCTTT.

This clonotype has ten or more counts. The genes are TRBV11-2 and TRBJ1-1; TRBD1 is a possible D gene (6 bases). The V gene lost 5 bases and the J gene lost 1 base, with 14 bases spanning the gap. The CDR3 is made up of 15 amino acids. Germline V gene data show CDR1 as SGHAT and CDR2 as FQNNGV. The DNA for the CDR3 is TGTGCCAGCAGCACTACAGGGACGTGGAACACTGAAGCTTTCTTT. This translates into CASSTTGTWNTEAFF.

This clonotype appeared many times. The chain links TRBV5-1 to TRBJ2-3; 8 bases map to TRBD1. The ends lost 0 bases at V and 6 bases at J; junction bases unmatched: 9. Germline V gives CDR1 SGHRS, CDR2 YFSETQ. The CDR3 sequence is 16 residues long. The CDR3 here is CASSLAGQGAMDTQYF. CDR3 in DNA: TGCGCCAGCAGCTTGGCGGGTCAGGGGGCGATGGATACGCAGTATTTT.

This clonotype was recorded at least ten times. The genes are TRBV7-2 and TRBJ2-3; the D is unclear. V was pared by 6 bases and J by 0 bases, with 7 bases between. The CDR3 consists of 13 residues. Germline V gene lookup returns CDR1 SGHTA and CDR2 FQGNSA. CDR3 region: CASRRTSTDTQYF. CDR3 DNA: TGTGCCAGCAGGCGGACCAGCACAGATACGCAGTATTTT.

This clonotype has only a few counts. The rearrangement uses TRBV7-2 and TRBJ1-5; D ambiguous. Between the trimmed V and J ends, which lost 2 bases and 3 bases, there was a span of 11 bases. Per germline, CDR1 SGHTA and CDR2 FQGNSA. This CDR3 comprises 15 residues. The DNA of the CDR3 is TGTGCCAGCAGCTTAAACAGAGACCTCAATCAGCCCCAGCATTTT. This sequence encodes CASSLNRDLNQPQHF.

This clonotype was seen a handful of times. The chain carries TRBV5-4 and TRBJ1-2; a weak D match, TRBD1 (5 bases). CDR1 and CDR2 from the germline V gene are SGHNT and YYREEE (reference sequence). The CDR3 length is 16 residues. Trimming stripped 3 bases from V and 2 bases from J, with 17 bases between. Here the CDR3 DNA reads TGTGCCAGCAGCTCGAGCGCAGGGTCGGCCAACTATGGCTACACCTTC. It translates to CASSSSAGSANYGYTF.

This clonotype was recorded many times. The genes are TRBV20-1 and TRBJ1-3; no clear D gene. Germline V lookup: CDR1 DFQATT, CDR2 SNEGSKA (reference sequence). This CDR3 contains 16 residues. With 3 bases removed from V and 2 bases from J, the gap between germline ends came to 17 bases. CDR3 sequence (DNA): TGCAGTGCTAGGGACTCATCGCATGGGACTGGAAACACCATATATTTT. It translates to CSARDSSHGTGNTIYF.

The CDR3 DNA follows: TGTGCCAGCTCACAAAACACAGGGGGCGAGCAGTACTTC. Its translation is CASSQNTGGEQYF. V usage is TRBV18 and J usage is TRBJ2-7; 8 bases fit TRBD1. J lost 6 bases, V lost 4 bases, and 5 bases had no gene match. The CDR3 consists of 13 residues. The germline V gene has CDR1 KGHSH and CDR2 LQKENI.

The sample holds a few counts of this clonotype. The V and J genes are TRBV19 and TRBJ2-7; 9 positions agree with TRBD1. This CDR3 spans 14 amino acids. The V segment lost 7 bases and the J segment 3 bases; nucleotides outside the gene matches: 7. CDR1 is LNHDA and CDR2 is SQIVND in the germline V gene (reference sequence). CDR3 region: CASTPTGGIYEQYF. For the CDR3, the DNA is TGTGCCAGTACCCCGACAGGGGGTATCTACGAGCAGTACTTC.

Comments on this clonotype: A much larger clone differs by one base, so this may be a read error. This rearrangement joins TRBV7-9 to TRBJ2-5; TRBD2 aligns across 8 bases. The CDR3 length is 13 residues. CDR1 SEHNR and CDR2 FQNEAQ come from the germline V gene (reference sequence). CDR3 loop: CASGLAGQETQYF. DNA for the CDR3: TGTGCCAGCGGCTTAGCGGGGCAAGAGACCCAGTACTTC.

Ten or more counts support this clonotype. The chain has TRBV4-3 and TRBJ1-2, with 7 bases identical to TRBD1. CDR1 is LGHNA and CDR2 is YSLEER in the germline V gene. The CDR3 spans 17 residues. The V gene end was trimmed by 0 bases and the J gene end by 3 bases; junction bases not matched to a gene: 10. For the CDR3, the DNA is TGCGCCAGCAGCCAAGATTTCGGGGGACAGAGCTACTATGGCTACACCTTC. Protein product: CASSQDFGGQSYYGYTF.

This clonotype was picked up many times. This CDR3 is CAWSTRSGLNQPQHF. For the CDR3, the DNA is TGTGCCTGGAGTACCCGGTCAGGGCTCAATCAGCCCCAGCATTTT. This chain links TRBV30 with TRBJ1-5, with a possible D match to TRBD1 (5 bases). CDR3 length: 15 amino acids. Germline-derived CDR1 and CDR2 are GTSNPN and SVGIG (reference sequence). Trimming left V 2 bases short and J 3 bases short, with 14 bases between.

For the CDR3, the DNA is TGTGCCAGTAGTTTGCGGACAGGGATGAACACCGGGGAGCTGTTTTTT. Residues: CASSLRTGMNTGELFF. This chain joins TRBV19 and TRBJ2-2, with 8 bases fitting TRBD1. CDR3 size: 16 residues. The V and J ends lost 5 bases and 1 base, in that order; junction bases with no gene match: 6. CDR1 is LNHDA, CDR2 SQIVND, per germline (reference sequence).

This clonotype has only a few counts. The rearrangement uses TRBV7-3 and TRBJ2-7, with 8 bases matching TRBD2. This CDR3 has 16 amino acids. Germline loops: CDR1 SGHTA, CDR2 FQGTGA. The J segment lost 2 bases and the V segment lost 2 bases, leaving 8 bases of the junction unmatched. The DNA for the CDR3 is TGTGCCAGCAGCTTACGTAGCGGGGCGGCTACCTACGAGCAGTACTTC. Translated, it gives CASSLRSGAATYEQYF.

This chain links TRBV5-4 with TRBJ2-3, with D perhaps being TRBD1 or TRBD2 (5 bases each). Germline V gene sequence: CDR1 SGHNT, CDR2 YYREEE (reference sequence). The length of the CDR3 is 15 residues. The V and J ends lost 3 bases and 0 bases respectively, with 11 bases between them. CDR3 sequence: CASSWGTGSTDTQYF. CDR3 DNA sequence: TGTGCCAGCAGCTGGGGGACGGGGAGCACAGATACGCAGTATTTT.

This clonotype was found many times. This chain connects TRBV29-1 to TRBJ2-1, with D perhaps matching TRBD2 (7 bases). V dropped 7 bases and J dropped 8 bases, with 9 bases sitting between them. The CDR3 has 10 residues. The germline gives CDR1 SQVTM, CDR2 ANQGSEA. The CDR3 spells CSAGGDEQFF. Written as DNA, the CDR3 is TGCAGCGCGGGGGGCGATGAGCAGTTCTTC.

This clonotype showed up many times. The chain recombines TRBV5-1 with TRBJ2-5; the match to TRBD1 covers 10 bases. The CDR3 consists of 14 residues. After removal of 4 bases from V and 4 bases from J, the junction contained 4 bases not matched to a gene. The germline gives CDR1 SGHRS, CDR2 YFSETQ. The CDR3 here is CASSPWTGGETQYF. CDR3 coding DNA: TGCGCCAGCAGCCCATGGACAGGGGGAGAGACCCAGTACTTC.

This CDR3 is CASSVGGVPSNEQFF. CDR3 in DNA: TGTGCCAGCAGCGTAGGGGGGGTACCTTCAAATGAGCAGTTCTTC. This chain joins TRBV9 and TRBJ2-1, with a possible D match to TRBD2 (6 bases). The CDR3 runs to 15 residues. CDR1 is SGDLS, CDR2 YYNGEE, per germline. Between the trimmed V and J ends, which lost 0 bases and 7 bases, there was a span of 14 bases.

This clonotype showed up many times. The chain joins TRBV30 to TRBJ2-1, with TRBD2 identical over 8 bases. The germline CDR1 and CDR2 sequences are GTSNPN and SVGIG (reference sequence). Trimming at V came to 2 bases and at J to 8 bases, leaving 11 bases not matched to a gene. The CDR3 sequence is 15 residues long. CDR3 loop: CAWSIISGERDEQFF. CDR3 nucleotide sequence: TGTGCCTGGAGTATTATTAGCGGGGAGAGGGATGAGCAGTTCTTC.

The sample holds a few counts of this clonotype. This chain connects TRBV3-1 to TRBJ2-5, with 9 bases that match TRBD2. V was pared by 5 bases and J by 3 bases, with 10 bases of the junction left unmatched. This CDR3 spans 16 amino acids. Germline V gene sequence: CDR1 LGHDT, CDR2 YNNKEL (reference sequence). CDR3: CASSAGLALNKETQYF. The CDR3 DNA is TGTGCCAGCAGCGCAGGACTAGCGTTGAACAAAGAGACCCAGTACTTC.